Listed below are T cell receptor beta chains from one sample, sequenced in a study of T-cell memory formation after mild COVID-19. Each CDR3 protein is one row after TCRdb ran MiXCR on the 5' RACE reads. The sample holds 150,000 or so distinct CDR3 sequences; around a third are singletons and the top ten take around 13%. The source material was PBMCs or a T cell subset sorted from them (not recorded which). The receptor set was obtained from an adult woman who had mild COVID-19 (a few samples of this study predate the infection). Cell type and time point are not known. CDR3s include the opening cysteine and the closing phenylalanine or tryptophan. The order of the fields is CDR3 DNA, CDR3 protein, clone size, V gene, J gene, D gene. D genes are given only for firm matches. Some rows have no size entry. The others give once, few or many, or a class for an expanded clone.

TGTGCCAGCAGCTTAGTATTAGCGGGCAGCTCCTACAATGAGCAGTTCTTC,CASSLVLAGSSYNEQFF,NA,TRBV7-2,TRBJ2-1,TRBD2
TGTGCCAGCAGTTACCAGGGGCGTTTTGGAAACACCATATATTTT,CASSYQGRFGNTIYF,few,TRBV6-5,TRBJ1-3,NA
TGTGCCAGCACCCCGGCATGGAACAATGAGCAGTTCTTC,CASTPAWNNEQFF,NA,TRBV7-2,TRBJ2-1,NA
TGCAGCGCCGACGGGGGTGGGACTGTTTGGGCCCAGTACTTC,CSADGGGTVWAQYF,NA,TRBV29-1,TRBJ2-5,NA
TGTGCCAGCAGCTTAAGGTCGACTAAGACGCAGTATTTT,CASSLRSTKTQYF,NA,TRBV13,TRBJ2-3,NA
TGTGCCAGCAGCCAGGCCGGGACAGGGGCCACAGATACGCAGTATTTT,CASSQAGTGATDTQYF,few,TRBV4-2,TRBJ2-3,TRBD1
TGTGCCAGCAGCTTAAATTCCCAGGGGGGCGGTTACAATGAGCAGTTCTTC,CASSLNSQGGGYNEQFF,NA,TRBV7-3,TRBJ2-1,NA
TGTGCCAGCAGTTACTCAACGACAGGGGGCACTTCACCCCTCCACTTT,CASSYSTTGGTSPLHF,few,TRBV6-6,TRBJ1-6,TRBD1
TGTGCCAGCAGCTTAGGTGGGACAGGGGCCCAAGAGACCCAGTACTTC,CASSLGGTGAQETQYF,NA,TRBV7-6,TRBJ2-5,TRBD1
TGTGCCAGCAGTTACGCCAGGGGGGGAGCCAAAAACATTCAGTACTTC,CASSYARGGAKNIQYF,NA,TRBV6-6,TRBJ2-4,NA
TGTGCCTGGAACCGAATCAGCACAGATACGCAGTATTTT,CAWNRISTDTQYF,few,TRBV30,TRBJ2-3,NA
TGTGCCAGTAGTCCCGTGGGGGGCTCCTACGAGCAGTACTTC,CASSPVGGSYEQYF,few,TRBV19,TRBJ2-7,NA
TGTGCCAGCAGCCTGGCGGGAGCCGCCACGACCTACGAGCAGTACTTC,CASSLAGAATTYEQYF,once,TRBV5-5,TRBJ2-7,TRBD2
TGTGCCAGCGGGACCTCGGAGCACACCGGGGAGCTGTTTTTT,CASGTSEHTGELFF,NA,TRBV12-3/TRBV12-4,TRBJ2-2,NA
TGCAGCTCTAGTAGCGACACAGATACGCAGTATTTT,CSSSSDTDTQYF,few,TRBV29-1,TRBJ2-3,NA
TGTGCCAGCAGCGTAGGCGACAGGTGGTTTAGGGAAGGGGAGCTGTTTTTT,CASSVGDRWFREGELFF,few,TRBV9,TRBJ2-2,NA
TGCAGTGCTAGAGAAGGAGGACCCTATAGCAATCAGCCCCAGCATTTT,CSAREGGPYSNQPQHF,NA,TRBV20-1,TRBJ1-5,NA
TGTGCCACCAGTGATTTGGAAGCGGGAGTTCCAGAGACCCAGTACTTC,CATSDLEAGVPETQYF,NA,TRBV24-1,TRBJ2-5,TRBD2
TGTGCCAGCTCACCAATGCAGGGGTACCCTGAAGCTTTCTTT,CASSPMQGYPEAFF,NA,TRBV18,TRBJ1-1,NA